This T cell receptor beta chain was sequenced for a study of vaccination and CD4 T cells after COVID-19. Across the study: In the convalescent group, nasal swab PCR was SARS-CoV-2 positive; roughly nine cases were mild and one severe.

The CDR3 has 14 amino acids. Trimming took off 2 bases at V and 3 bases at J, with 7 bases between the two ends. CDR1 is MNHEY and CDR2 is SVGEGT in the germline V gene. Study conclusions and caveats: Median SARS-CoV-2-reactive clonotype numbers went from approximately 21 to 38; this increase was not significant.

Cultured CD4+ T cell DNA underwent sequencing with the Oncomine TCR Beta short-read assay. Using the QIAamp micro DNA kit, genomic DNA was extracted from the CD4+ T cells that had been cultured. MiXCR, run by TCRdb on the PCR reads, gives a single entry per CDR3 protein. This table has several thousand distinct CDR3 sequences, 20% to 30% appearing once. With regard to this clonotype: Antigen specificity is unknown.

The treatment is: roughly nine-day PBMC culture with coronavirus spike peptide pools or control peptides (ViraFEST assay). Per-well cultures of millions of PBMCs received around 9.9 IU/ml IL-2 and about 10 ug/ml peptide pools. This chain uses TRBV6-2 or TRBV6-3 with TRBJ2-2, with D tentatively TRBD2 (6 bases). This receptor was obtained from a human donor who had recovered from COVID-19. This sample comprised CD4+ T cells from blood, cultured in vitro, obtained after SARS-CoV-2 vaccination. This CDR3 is CASSYGTYTGELFF. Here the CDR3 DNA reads TGTGCCAGCAGTTACGGGACTTACACCGGGGAGCTGTTTTTT.